The clone carrying this T cell receptor beta chain came up a few times. Antigen unknown. The authors' processing: It was from CDR3 differences across clinicopathological groups that a distant-metastasis classifier for papillary thyroid cancer was built. TCRdb re-called the PCR reads via MiXCR. These V and J calls originate from TCRdb's pipeline instead of the authors' own analysis. The table has approximately 16,000 clones, around a third seen once; the top ten hold roughly 13%. Nobody among the patients had been given any treatment before thyroid surgery. The data were taken from a study of metastatic and nonmetastatic thyroid tumors. Study-level information: Repertoires from blood and tumor or nodule tissue of malignant and benign thyroid patients were compared. Study observations and caveats: The study reportedly found significantly higher TCR beta diversity in malignant thyroid tumors than benign nodules, in blood and tumor.

The germline gives CDR1 GTSNPN, CDR2 SVGIG (reference sequence). V was clipped by 3 bases and J by 1 base, with 13 bases between them. The CDR3 is 14 residues long. The origin of this receptor is a male donor with papillary thyroid cancer or a benign thyroid nodule (not recorded which). Some clones in this sample may be carry-over from other donors' samples. The chain recombines TRBV30 with TRBJ2-7; a weak D match, TRBD2 (5 bases). What was sequenced was tumor tissue. The chain's CDR3 is CAWREEWGSYEQYF. The CDR3 DNA follows: TGTGCCTGGAGGGAGGAGTGGGGTTCCTACGAGCAGTACTTC.